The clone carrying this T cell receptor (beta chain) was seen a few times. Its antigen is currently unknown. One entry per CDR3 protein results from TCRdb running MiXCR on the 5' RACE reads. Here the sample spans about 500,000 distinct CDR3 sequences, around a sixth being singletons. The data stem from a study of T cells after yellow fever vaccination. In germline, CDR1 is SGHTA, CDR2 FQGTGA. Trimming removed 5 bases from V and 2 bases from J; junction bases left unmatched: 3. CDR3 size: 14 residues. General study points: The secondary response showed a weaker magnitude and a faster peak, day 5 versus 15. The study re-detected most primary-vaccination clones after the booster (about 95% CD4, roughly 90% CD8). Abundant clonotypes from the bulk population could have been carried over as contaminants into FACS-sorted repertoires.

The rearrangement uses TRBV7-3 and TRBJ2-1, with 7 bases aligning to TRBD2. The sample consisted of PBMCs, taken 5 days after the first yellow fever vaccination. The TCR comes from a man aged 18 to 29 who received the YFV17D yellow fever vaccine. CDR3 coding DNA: TGTGCCAGCAGCCCCCGGGGGGCCTACAATGAGCAGTTCTTC. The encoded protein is CASSPRGAYNEQFF.